The TCR beta chain described here comes from a study of immune characterization of retroperitoneal liposarcoma (dated by TCRdb to about 2019). This clonotype was found a few times. The antigen it binds to is not known. Base qualities are not recorded, but no much larger clone differs from it by a single base. The CDR3 starts with the cysteine, ends with the phenylalanine, and has 11 residues. Only the CDR3 region is kept as DNA, spanning 33 bases read in frame from base 1. V and J are truncated by 4 bases and 5 bases respectively, leaving an intervening sequence of 3 bases. Looking up the germline V gene yields CDR1 MGHRA and CDR2 YSYEKL. The library was made by PCR. Sequencing relied on a NextSeq 500. TCRdb trimmed public reads at Q25 via fastp, called clones via MiXCR and kept in-frame beta chains. Records with the same CDR3 protein are collapsed into one entry carrying the most frequent genes and DNA. For this sample there are approximately 9,300 distinct CDR3 sequences; around a quarter appear just once. Roughly a fifth of the sample belongs to the ten largest clones.

The TCR originated in a male donor with retroperitoneal liposarcoma. The chain employs TRBV4-1 and TRBJ2-1; the D gene cannot be named for sure. The sequencing sample was made of blood. This receptor has the CDR3 CASSRDNEQFF. The nucleotides read TGCGCCAGCAGCCGCGACAATGAGCAGTTCTTC.